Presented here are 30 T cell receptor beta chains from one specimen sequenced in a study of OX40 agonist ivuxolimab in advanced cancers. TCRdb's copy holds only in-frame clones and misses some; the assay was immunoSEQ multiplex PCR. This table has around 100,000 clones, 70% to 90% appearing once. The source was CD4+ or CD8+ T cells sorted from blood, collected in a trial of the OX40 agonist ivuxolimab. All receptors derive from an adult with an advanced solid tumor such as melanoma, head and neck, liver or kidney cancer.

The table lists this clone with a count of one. In nucleotides, the CDR3 is TGCGCCAGCAGCAAGCAAACCACGAAAGCACGGACTAGTTTTCTGTCGGATACGCAGTATTTT. Protein sequence: CASSKQTTKARTSFLSDTQYF. V is TRBV5-1 and J is TRBJ2-3; 7 positions match TRBD2. This CDR3 contains 21 residues. Trimming took 4 bases from V and 6 from J; bases not matched to a gene: 29. CDR1 is SGHRS, CDR2 YFSETQ, per germline.

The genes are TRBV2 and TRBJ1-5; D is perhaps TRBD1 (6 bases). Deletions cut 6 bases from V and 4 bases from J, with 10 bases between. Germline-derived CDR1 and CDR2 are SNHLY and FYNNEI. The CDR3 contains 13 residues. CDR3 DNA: TGTGCCAGCAGCTATGGACAGAATCAGCCCCAGCATTTT. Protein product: CASSYGQNQPQHF.

The CDR3 DNA is TGTGCCAGCATCCCCTTTTCGGGACTAGAGGCCTACGAGCAGTACTTC. This gives the protein CASIPFSGLEAYEQYF. The V and J genes are TRBV7-9 and TRBJ2-7, with TRBD2 matching 8 bases. Germline CDR1 and CDR2: SEHNR and FQNEAQ (reference sequence). With V trimmed by 7 bases and J by 2 bases, 13 bases remained unmatched. The CDR3 runs 16 residues.

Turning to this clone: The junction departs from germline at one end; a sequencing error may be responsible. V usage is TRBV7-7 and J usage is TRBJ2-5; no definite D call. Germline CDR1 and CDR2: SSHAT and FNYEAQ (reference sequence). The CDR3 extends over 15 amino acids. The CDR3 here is CASSLLPDLEETQYF. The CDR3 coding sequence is TGTGCTAGCAGCTTACTTCCCGACCTTGAAGAGACCCAGTACTTC. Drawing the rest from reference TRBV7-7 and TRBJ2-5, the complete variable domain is GAGVSQSPRYKVTKRGQDVTLRCDPISSHATLYWYQQALGQGPEFLTYFNYEAQPDKSGLPSDRFSAERPEGSISTLTIQRTEQRDSAMYRCASSLLPDLEETQYFGPGTRLLVL.

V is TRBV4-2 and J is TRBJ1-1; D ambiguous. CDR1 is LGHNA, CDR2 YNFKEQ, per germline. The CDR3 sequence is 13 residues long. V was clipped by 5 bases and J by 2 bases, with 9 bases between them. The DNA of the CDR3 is TGTGCCAGCAGCATGGAACTCAACACTGAAGCTTTCTTT. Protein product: CASSMELNTEAFF.

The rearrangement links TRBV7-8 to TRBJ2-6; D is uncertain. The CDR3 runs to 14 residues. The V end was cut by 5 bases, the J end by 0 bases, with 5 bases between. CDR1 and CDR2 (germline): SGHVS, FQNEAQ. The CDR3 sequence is CASSPVSGANVLTF. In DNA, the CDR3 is TGTGCCAGCAGCCCTGTCTCTGGGGCCAACGTCCTGACTTTC.

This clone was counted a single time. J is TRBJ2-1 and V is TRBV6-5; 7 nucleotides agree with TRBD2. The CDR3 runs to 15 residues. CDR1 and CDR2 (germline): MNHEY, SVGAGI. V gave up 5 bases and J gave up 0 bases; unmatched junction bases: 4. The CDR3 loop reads CASSPSGASYNEQFF. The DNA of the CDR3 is TGTGCCAGCAGTCCTAGCGGAGCCTCCTACAATGAGCAGTTCTTC.

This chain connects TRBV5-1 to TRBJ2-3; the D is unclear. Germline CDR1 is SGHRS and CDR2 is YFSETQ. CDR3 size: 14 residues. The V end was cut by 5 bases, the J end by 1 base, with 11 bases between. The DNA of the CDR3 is TGCGCCAGCAGAGTTGATCTAGGCACAGATACGCAGTATTTT. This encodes CASRVDLGTDTQYF.

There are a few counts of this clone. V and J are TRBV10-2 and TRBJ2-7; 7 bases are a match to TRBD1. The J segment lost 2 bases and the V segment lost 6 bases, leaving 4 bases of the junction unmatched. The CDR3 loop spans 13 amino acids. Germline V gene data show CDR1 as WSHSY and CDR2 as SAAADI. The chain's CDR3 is CASRRQGTYEQYF. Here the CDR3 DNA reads TGCGCCAGCAGAAGACAGGGTACCTACGAGCAGTACTTC.

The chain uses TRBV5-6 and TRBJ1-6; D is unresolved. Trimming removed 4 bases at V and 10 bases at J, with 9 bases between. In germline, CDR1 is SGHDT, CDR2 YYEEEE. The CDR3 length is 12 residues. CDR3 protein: CASSLINSPLHF. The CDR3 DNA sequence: TGTGCCAGCAGCCTTATAAACTCACCCCTCCACTTT. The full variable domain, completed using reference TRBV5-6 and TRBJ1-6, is DAGVTQSPTHLIKTRGQQVTLRCSPKSGHDTVSWYQQALGQGPQFIFQYYEEEERQRGNFPDRFSGHQFPNYSSELNVNALLLGDSALYLCASSLINSPLHFGNGTRLTVT.

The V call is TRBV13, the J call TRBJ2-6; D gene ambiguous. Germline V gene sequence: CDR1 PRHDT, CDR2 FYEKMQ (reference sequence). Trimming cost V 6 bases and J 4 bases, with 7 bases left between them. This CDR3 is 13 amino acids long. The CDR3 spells CASRIPGANVLTF. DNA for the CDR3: TGTGCCAGCAGAATACCCGGGGCCAACGTCCTGACTTTC.

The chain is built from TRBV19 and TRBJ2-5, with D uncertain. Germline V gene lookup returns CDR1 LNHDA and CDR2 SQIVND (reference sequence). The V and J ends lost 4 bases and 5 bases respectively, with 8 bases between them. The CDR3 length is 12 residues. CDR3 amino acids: CASSNGWETQYF. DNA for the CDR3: TGTGCCAGTAGTAACGGATGGGAGACCCAGTACTTC.

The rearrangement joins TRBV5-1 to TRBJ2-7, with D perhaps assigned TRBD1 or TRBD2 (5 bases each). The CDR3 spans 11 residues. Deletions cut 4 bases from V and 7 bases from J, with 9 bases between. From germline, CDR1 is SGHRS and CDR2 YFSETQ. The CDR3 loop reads CASSLGREQYF. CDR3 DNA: TGCGCCAGCAGCCTGGGACGGGAGCAGTACTTC.

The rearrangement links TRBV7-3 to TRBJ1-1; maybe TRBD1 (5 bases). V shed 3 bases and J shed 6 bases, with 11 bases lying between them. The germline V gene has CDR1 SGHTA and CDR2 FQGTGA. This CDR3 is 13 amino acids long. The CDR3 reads CASSFDSQSEAFF. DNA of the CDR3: TGTGCCAGCAGCTTCGACAGTCAATCTGAAGCTTTCTTT.

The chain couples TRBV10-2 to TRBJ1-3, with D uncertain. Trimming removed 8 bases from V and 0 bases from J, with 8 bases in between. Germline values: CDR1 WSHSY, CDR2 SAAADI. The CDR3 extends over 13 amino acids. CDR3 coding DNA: TGCGCCAGCGGGCAGCTCTCTGGAAACACCATATATTTT. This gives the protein CASGQLSGNTIYF.

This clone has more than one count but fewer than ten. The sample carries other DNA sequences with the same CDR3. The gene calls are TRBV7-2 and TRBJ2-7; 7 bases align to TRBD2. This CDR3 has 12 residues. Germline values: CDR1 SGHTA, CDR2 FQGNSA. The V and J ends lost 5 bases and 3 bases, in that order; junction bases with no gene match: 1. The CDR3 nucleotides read TGTGCCAGCAGCCCGGGAGGCTACGAGCAGTACTTC. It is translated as CASSPGGYEQYF. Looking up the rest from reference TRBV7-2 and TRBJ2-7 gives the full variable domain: GAGVSQSPSNKVTEKGKDVELRCDPISGHTALYWYRQSLGQGLEFLIYFQGNSAPDKSGLPSDRFSAERTGGSVSTLTIQRTQQEDSAVYLCASSPGGYEQYFGPGTRLTVT.

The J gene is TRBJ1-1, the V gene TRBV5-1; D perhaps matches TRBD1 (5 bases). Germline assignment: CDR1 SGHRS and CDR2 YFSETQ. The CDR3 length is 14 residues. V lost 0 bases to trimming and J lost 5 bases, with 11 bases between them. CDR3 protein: CASSLEGRETEAFF. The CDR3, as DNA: TGCGCCAGCAGCTTGGAGGGCAGGGAAACTGAAGCTTTCTTT.

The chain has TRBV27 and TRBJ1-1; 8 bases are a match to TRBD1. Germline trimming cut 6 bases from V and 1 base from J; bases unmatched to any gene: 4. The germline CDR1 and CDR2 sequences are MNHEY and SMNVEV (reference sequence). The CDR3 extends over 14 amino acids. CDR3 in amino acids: CASRGQGQNTEAFF. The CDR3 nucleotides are TGTGCCAGCAGAGGACAGGGTCAGAACACTGAAGCTTTCTTT.

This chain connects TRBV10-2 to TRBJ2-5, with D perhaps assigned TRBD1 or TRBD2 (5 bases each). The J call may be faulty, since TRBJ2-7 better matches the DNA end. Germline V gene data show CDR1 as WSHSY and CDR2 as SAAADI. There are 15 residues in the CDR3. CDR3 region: CASSETGTGSYEQYF. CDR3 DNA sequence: TGCGCCAGCAGTGAGACTGGGACGGGCTCCTACGAGCAGTACTTC.

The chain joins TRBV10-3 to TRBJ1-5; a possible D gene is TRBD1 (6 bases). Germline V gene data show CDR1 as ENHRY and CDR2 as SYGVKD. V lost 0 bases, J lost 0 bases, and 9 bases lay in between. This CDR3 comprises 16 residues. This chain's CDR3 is CAISESGTSSNQPQHF. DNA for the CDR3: TGTGCCATCAGTGAGTCCGGGACAAGTAGCAATCAGCCCCAGCATTTT.

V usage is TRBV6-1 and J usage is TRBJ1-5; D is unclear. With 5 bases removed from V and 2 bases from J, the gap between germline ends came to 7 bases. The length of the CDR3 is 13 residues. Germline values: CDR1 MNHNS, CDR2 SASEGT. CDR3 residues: CASSSMGNQPQHF. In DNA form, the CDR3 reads TGTGCCAGCAGTTCGATGGGCAATCAGCCCCAGCATTTT.

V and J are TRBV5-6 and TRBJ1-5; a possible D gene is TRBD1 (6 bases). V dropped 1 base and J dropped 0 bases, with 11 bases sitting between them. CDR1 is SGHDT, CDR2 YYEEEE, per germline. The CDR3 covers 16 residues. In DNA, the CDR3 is TGTGCCAGCAGCTTGTTTACAGGGAATAGCAATCAGCCCCAGCATTTT. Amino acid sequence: CASSLFTGNSNQPQHF.

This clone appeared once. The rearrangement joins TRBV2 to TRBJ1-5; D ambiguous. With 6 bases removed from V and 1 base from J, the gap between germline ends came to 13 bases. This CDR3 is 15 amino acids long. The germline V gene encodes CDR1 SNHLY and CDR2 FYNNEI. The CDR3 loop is CASSLEVSSNQPQHF. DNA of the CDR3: TGTGCCAGCAGCCTCGAGGTGTCGAGCAATCAGCCCCAGCATTTT. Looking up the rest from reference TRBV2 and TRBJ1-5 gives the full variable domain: EPEVTQTPSHQVTQMGQEVILRCVPISNHLYFYWYRQILGQKVEFLVSFYNNEISEKSEIFDDQFSVERPDGSNFTLKIRSTKLEDSAMYFCASSLEVSSNQPQHFGDGTRLSIL.

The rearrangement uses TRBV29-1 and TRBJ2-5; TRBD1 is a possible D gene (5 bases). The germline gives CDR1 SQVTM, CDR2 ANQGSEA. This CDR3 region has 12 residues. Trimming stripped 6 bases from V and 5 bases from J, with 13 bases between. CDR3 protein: CSVVLGPETQYF. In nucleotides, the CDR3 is TGCAGCGTCGTCCTGGGGCCGGAGACCCAGTACTTC.

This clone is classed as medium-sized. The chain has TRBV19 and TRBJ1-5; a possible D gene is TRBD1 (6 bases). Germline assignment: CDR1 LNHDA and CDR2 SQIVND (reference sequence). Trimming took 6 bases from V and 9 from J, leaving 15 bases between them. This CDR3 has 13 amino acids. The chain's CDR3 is CASRGGAGGPQHF. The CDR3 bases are TGTGCCAGTAGGGGGGGGGCCGGTGGGCCCCAGCATTTT.

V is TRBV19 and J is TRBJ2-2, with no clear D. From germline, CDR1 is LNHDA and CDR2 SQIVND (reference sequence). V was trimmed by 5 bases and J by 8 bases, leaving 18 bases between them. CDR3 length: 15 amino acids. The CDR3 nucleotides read TGTGCCAGTAGTTCGACCCCGCTAGGATCAGGGGAGCTGTTTTTT. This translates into CASSSTPLGSGELFF.

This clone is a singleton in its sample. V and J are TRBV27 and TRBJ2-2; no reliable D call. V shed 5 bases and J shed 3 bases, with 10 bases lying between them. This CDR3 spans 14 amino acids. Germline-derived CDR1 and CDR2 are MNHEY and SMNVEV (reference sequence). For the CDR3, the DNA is TGTGCCAGCAGTCCAAAGTGGGACACCGGGGAGCTGTTTTTT. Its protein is CASSPKWDTGELFF.

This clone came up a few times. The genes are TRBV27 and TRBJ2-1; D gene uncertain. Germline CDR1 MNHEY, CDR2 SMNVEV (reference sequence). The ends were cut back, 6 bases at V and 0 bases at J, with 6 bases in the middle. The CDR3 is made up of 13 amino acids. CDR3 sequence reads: CASSRSSYNEQFF. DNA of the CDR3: TGTGCCAGCAGCCGGAGCTCCTACAATGAGCAGTTCTTC.

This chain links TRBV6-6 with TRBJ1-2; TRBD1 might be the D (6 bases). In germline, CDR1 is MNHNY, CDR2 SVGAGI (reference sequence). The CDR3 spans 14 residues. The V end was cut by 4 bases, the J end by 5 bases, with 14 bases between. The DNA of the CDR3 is TGTGCCAGCAGTTCCCCGCGAGGGGGATATGGCTACACCTTC. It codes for CASSSPRGGYGYTF.

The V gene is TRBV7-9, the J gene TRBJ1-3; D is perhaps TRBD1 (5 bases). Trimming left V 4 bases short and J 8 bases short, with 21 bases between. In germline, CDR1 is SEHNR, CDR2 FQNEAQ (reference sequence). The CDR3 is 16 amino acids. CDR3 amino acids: CASSSSGTSFGDTIYF. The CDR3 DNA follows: TGTGCCAGCAGCTCCTCCGGGACCTCGTTTGGGGACACCATATATTTT.